This is a list of T cell receptor beta chains from one sample in a study of breast tumors, draining lymph nodes, adjacent tissues. TCRdb re-called the multiplex PCR reads through MiXCR, storing one row per CDR3 protein. The sample includes about 230,000 distinct CDR3 sequences, roughly 32% of them seen just once. The specimen was axillary lymph node tissue. The receptors derive from a female donor with breast cancer. Some clones in this sample may be carry-over from other donors' samples. CDR3s include the opening cysteine and the closing phenylalanine or tryptophan. The D gene is left open where the match is weak. Clone size is shown for a subset of rows, as once, few, many or a class of expanded clone.

V,D,J,size,CDR3,DNA
TRBV6-6,-,TRBJ1-5,many,CASSPGGFRNQPQHF,TGTGCCAGCAGCCCGGGTGGTTTTCGAAATCAGCCCCAGCATTTT
TRBV7-9,-,TRBJ1-1,-,CASGLKGGGLMSIEAFF,TGTGCCAGCGGCTTAAAGGGAGGGGGTCTCATGTCGATTGAAGCTTTCTTT
TRBV7-3,-,TRBJ1-5,-,CASSRWRGDSNQPQHF,TGTGCCAGCAGCCGGTGGCGGGGGGATAGCAATCAGCCCCAGCATTTT
TRBV6-1,-,TRBJ2-1,many,CASSDQGLSEQFF,TGTGCCAGCAGTGATCAGGGATTAAGTGAGCAGTTCTTC
TRBV30,-,TRBJ2-7,many,CAWSQRPYEQYF,TGTGCCTGGAGTCAGCGGCCCTACGAGCAGTACTTC
TRBV11-2,-,TRBJ1-1,-,CASSFLGGSMDTEAFF,TGTGCCAGCAGCTTTTTGGGGGGATCGATGGACACTGAAGCTTTCTTT
TRBV29-1,TRBD1,TRBJ1-2,-,CSGTQGRGQGYTF,TGCAGCGGGACACAGGGGAGAGGACAAGGCTACACCTTC
TRBV10-3,-,TRBJ2-7,many,CAISDPATTGLRGYEQYF,TGTGCCATCAGTGACCCAGCCACTACAGGGCTTCGGGGTTACGAGCAGTACTTC
TRBV6-5,-,TRBJ2-5,many,CASCAAGIGETQYF,TGTGCCAGCTGCGCTGCAGGGATTGGCGAGACCCAGTACTTC
TRBV20-1,-,TRBJ2-5,many,CSASWSRETQYF,TGCAGTGCTAGTTGGAGTCGGGAGACCCAGTACTTC
TRBV12-5,TRBD1,TRBJ2-3,many,CASGSRQGGTDTQYF,TGTGCTAGTGGTTCCCGACAGGGAGGCACAGATACGCAGTATTTT
TRBV5-1,TRBD1,TRBJ2-6,-,CASSLYAGGRETGANVLTF,TGCGCCAGCAGCTTGTATGCAGGGGGTAGGGAGACTGGGGCCAACGTCCTGACTTTC
TRBV19,-,TRBJ2-1,many,CASSLRRGRNEQFF,TGTGCCAGTAGTCTCCGAAGGGGGAGGAATGAGCAGTTCTTC
TRBV14,-,TRBJ2-5,many,CASSHMETQYF,TGTGCCAGCAGCCATATGGAGACCCAGTACTTC
TRBV7-6,-,TRBJ2-5,many,CASSLAQETQYF,TGTGCCAGCAGCTTAGCCCAAGAGACCCAGTACTTC
TRBV9,-,TRBJ1-4,-,CASSVLAGQVHEKLFF,TGTGCCAGCAGCGTTTTAGCGGGTCAGGTTCATGAAAAACTGTTTTTT
TRBV7-3,TRBD2,TRBJ2-2,once,CASSTSGTSGSYTGELFF,TGTGCCAGCAGCACTTCCGGGACTAGCGGGAGTTACACCGGGGAGCTGTTTTTT
TRBV24-1,-,TRBJ2-1,many,CATSDAQGTSYNEQFF,TGTGCCACCAGTGATGCTCAGGGGACCTCCTACAATGAGCAGTTCTTC
TRBV5-6,-,TRBJ1-5,many,CASSLGGFAEPQHF,TGTGCCAGCAGCTTAGGGGGGTTTGCGGAGCCCCAGCATTTT
TRBV20-1,-,TRBJ2-7,many,CSARDIRGGVGEQYF,TGCAGTGCTAGAGATATCCGAGGGGGGGTAGGAGAGCAGTACTTC
TRBV2,TRBD1,TRBJ2-5,-,CASKPDRARTYETQYF,TGTGCCAGCAAACCGGACAGGGCGAGGACCTACGAGACCCAGTACTTC
TRBV7-4,-,TRBJ2-5,-,CASCIQGREETQYF,TGTGCCAGCTGCATACAGGGTCGGGAGGAGACCCAGTACTTC
TRBV30,TRBD1,TRBJ2-7,many,CAWREGRGLDEQYF,TGTGCCTGGAGAGAGGGCAGGGGGCTCGACGAGCAGTACTTC
TRBV7-2,-,TRBJ1-3,-,CASTRARGGGNTIYF,TGTGCCAGCACTCGAGCGAGGGGCGGTGGAAACACCATATATTTT
TRBV29-1,-,TRBJ1-4,many,CSFEGGGNEKLFF,TGCAGCTTCGAGGGGGGGGGCAATGAAAAACTGTTTTTT
TRBV19,-,TRBJ1-6,-,CASSLRTPDNSPLHF,TGTGCCAGTAGTCTCCGGACGCCGGATAATTCACCCCTCCACTTT
TRBV18,TRBD2,TRBJ2-2,few,CASSPSTSGRTVWTGELFF,TGTGCCAGCTCACCTTCGACTAGCGGGAGGACGGTTTGGACCGGGGAGCTGTTTTTT
TRBV6-2/TRBV6-3,TRBD1,TRBJ2-2,many,CASRGTGRAGELFF,TGTGCCAGCAGGGGGACAGGAAGGGCCGGGGAGCTGTTTTTT
TRBV7-9,TRBD2,TRBJ2-3,-,CASSSSGGSIDTQYF,TGTGCCAGCAGCTCCTCCGGCGGGAGTATAGATACGCAGTATTTT
TRBV7-9,-,TRBJ1-6,-,CASSPRSSYNSPLHF,TGTGCCAGCAGCCCAAGGAGCTCCTATAATTCACCCCTCCACTTT
TRBV3-1,-,TRBJ1-3,many,CASSQVGSGNTIYF,TGTGCCAGCAGCCAAGTCGGCTCTGGAAACACCATATATTTT
TRBV9,-,TRBJ2-3,-,CASSVAGDSYNEQYF,TGTGCCAGCAGCGTAGCGGGGGACTCCTACAATGAGCAGTATTTT
TRBV14,-,TRBJ1-6,many,CASSRLRGGYSPLHF,TGTGCCAGCAGCCGACTGAGGGGGGGCTATTCACCCCTCCACTTT
TRBV25-1,-,TRBJ2-5,-,CASSIYLCSTAKETQYF,-
TRBV14,-,TRBJ2-1,many,CASSPRRDEQFF,TGTGCCAGCAGCCCCAGAAGGGATGAGCAGTTCTTC
TRBV7-9,-,TRBJ1-4,many,CASSLGSGGTNEKLFF,TGTGCCAGCAGCTTAGGGTCCGGAGGAACTAACGAAAAACTGTTTTTT
TRBV5-6,-,TRBJ2-1,few,CASSLGSARPSSYNEQFF,TGTGCCAGCAGCTTGGGGTCGGCTCGGCCCAGCTCCTACAATGAGCAGTTCTTC
TRBV6-2/TRBV6-3,-,TRBJ1-3,many,CASSIGGAIGNTIYF,TGTGCCAGCAGTATAGGGGGGGCGATTGGAAACACCATATATTTT
TRBV12-3/TRBV12-4,-,TRBJ1-2,-,CASSSMGTDSNGYTF,TGTGCCAGCAGTTCAATGGGAACGGATTCGAATGGCTACACCTTC
TRBV20-1,TRBD1,TRBJ1-6,-,CSARDSGRQGASPLHF,TGCAGTGCTAGAGATAGCGGGAGGCAGGGGGCTTCACCCCTCCACTTT